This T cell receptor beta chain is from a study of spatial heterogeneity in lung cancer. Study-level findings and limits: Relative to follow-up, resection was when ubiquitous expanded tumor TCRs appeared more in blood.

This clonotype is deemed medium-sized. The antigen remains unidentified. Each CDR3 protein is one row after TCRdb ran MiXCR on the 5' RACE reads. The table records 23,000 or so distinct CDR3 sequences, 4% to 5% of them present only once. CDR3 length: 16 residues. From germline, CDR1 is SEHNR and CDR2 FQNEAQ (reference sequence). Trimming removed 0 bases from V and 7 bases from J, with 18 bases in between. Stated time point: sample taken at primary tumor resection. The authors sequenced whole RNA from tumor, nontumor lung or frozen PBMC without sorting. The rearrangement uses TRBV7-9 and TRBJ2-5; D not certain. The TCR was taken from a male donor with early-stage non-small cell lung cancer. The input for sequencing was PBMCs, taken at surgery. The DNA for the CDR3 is TGTGCCAGCAGCTTAGCCGTAGGGAAGAGGACGGCGACCCAGTACTTC. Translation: CASSLAVGKRTATQYF.